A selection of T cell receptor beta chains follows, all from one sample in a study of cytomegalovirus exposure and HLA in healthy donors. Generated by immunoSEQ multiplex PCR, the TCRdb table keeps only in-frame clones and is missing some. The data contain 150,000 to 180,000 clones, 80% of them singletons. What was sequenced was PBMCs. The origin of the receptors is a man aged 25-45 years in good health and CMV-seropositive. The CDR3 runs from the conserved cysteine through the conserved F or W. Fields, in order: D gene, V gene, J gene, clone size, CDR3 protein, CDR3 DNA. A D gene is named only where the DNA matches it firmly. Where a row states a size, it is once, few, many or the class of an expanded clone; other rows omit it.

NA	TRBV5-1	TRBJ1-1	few	CASSLGPSGNTEAFF	TGCGCCAGCAGCTTGGGCCCGAGCGGGAACACTGAAGCTTTCTTT
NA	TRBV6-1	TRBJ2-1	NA	CASSEAWGHRFF	TGTGCCAGCAGTGAAGCTTGGGGGCACCGGTTCTTC
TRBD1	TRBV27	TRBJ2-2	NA	CASKYRDRNTGELFF	TGTGCCAGCAAATACCGGGACAGGAACACCGGGGAGCTGTTTTTT
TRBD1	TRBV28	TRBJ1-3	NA	CASSLADRADTIYF	TGTGCCAGCAGTCTCGCGGACAGGGCAGACACCATATATTTT
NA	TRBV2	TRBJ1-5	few	CASSLDSGRQPQHF	TGTGCCAGCAGTCTTGACAGCGGGAGGCAGCCCCAGCATTTT
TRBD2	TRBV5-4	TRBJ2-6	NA	CASSRTSGSGANVLTF	TGTGCCAGCAGCAGGACTAGCGGCTCTGGGGCCAACGTCCTGACTTTC
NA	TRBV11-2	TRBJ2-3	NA	CASSLAGGGDTQYF	TGTGCCAGCAGCTTAGCAGGGGGAGGAGATACGCAGTATTTT
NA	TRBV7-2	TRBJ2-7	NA	CASSLTRERQYF	TGTGCCAGCAGCTTGACCCGGGAAAGGCAGTACTTC
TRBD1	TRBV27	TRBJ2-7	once	CASSHRDRGYYEQYF	TGTGCCAGCAGTCATAGGGACAGGGGCTACTACGAGCAGTACTTC
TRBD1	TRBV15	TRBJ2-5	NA	CATSRPTGGQETQYF	TGTGCCACCAGCAGACCTACAGGGGGGCAAGAGACCCAGTACTTC
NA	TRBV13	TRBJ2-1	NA	CASSEGAGGLPKFF	TGTGCCAGCAGCGAAGGGGCCGGGGGGCTGCCGAAGTTCTTC
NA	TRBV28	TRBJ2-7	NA	CASSLLQGSYEQYF	TGTGCCAGCAGTTTACTCCAGGGCTCCTACGAGCAGTACTTC
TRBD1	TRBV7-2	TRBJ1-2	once	CASGGTVNYGYTF	TGTGCCAGCGGAGGGACAGTCAACTATGGCTACACCTTC
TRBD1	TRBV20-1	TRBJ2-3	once	CSAMFFRDRF	TGCAGTGCGATGTTTTTCCGGGACAGATTT
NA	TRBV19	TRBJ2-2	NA	CASSKGSGHPELFF	TGTGCCAGTAGTAAGGGCTCAGGACACCCCGAGCTGTTTTTT
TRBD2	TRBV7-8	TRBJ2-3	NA	CASSLALAGVADTQYF	TGTGCCAGCAGCTTAGCGCTAGCGGGAGTAGCAGATACGCAGTATTTT
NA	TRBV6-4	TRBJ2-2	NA	CASSTTGGRDTGELFF	TGTGCCAGCAGCACCACCGGGGGGCGCGACACCGGGGAGCTGTTTTTT
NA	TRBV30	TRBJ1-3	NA	CASRGASIYF	TGTGCGAGCCGGGGGGCATCCATATATTTT
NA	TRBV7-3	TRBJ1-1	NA	CASSVGTVNTEAFF	TGTGCCAGCAGCGTCGGGACTGTGAACACTGAAGCTTTCTTT
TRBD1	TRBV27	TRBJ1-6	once	CASSQGGLSYNSPLHF	TGTGCCAGCAGCCAAGGGGGCCTCTCCTATAATTCACCCCTCCACTTT
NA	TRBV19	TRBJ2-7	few	CASSKDSLGSYEQYF	TGTGCCAGTAGTAAGGACAGTCTTGGCTCCTACGAGCAGTACTTC
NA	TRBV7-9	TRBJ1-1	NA	CASSRDSEAFF	TGTGCCAGCAGCCGCGACAGTGAAGCTTTCTTT
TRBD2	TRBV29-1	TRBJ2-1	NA	CSVVPGLASDNEQFF	TGCAGCGTTGTACCGGGACTAGCGTCGGACAATGAGCAGTTCTTC
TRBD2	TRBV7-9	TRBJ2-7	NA	CASSRTGGTYEQYF	TGTGCCAGCAGCCGAACGGGAGGTACCTACGAGCAGTACTTC
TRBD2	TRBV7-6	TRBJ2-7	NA	CASSPGLAGENEQYF	TGTGCCAGCAGCCCAGGACTAGCGGGAGAAAACGAGCAGTACTTC
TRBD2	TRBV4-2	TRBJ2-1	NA	CASSQAPPGTSGSGEQFF	TGTGCCAGCAGCCAAGCACCGCCCGGGACTAGCGGGAGTGGTGAGCAGTTCTTC
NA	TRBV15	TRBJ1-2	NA	CATSSPGGGRDGYTF	TGTGCCACCAGCAGCCCCGGGGGGGGTAGGGATGGCTACACCTTC
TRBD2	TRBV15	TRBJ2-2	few	CATSRERTGTSAGELFF	TGTGCCACCAGCAGAGAGAGAACCGGGACTAGCGCCGGGGAGCTGTTTTTT
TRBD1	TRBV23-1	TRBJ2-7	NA	CASSLQLLLRDREVHEQYF	TGCGCCAGCAGTCTACAACTCCTATTACGGGACAGGGAAGTCCACGAGCAGTACTTC
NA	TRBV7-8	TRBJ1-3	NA	CASSLTYSGNTIYF	TGTGCCAGCAGCTTAACTTACTCTGGAAACACCATATATTTT
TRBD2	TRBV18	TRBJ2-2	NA	CASSLGLENTGELFF	TGTGCCAGCTCACTCGGACTAGAGAACACCGGGGAGCTGTTTTTT
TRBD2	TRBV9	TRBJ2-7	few	CASSPLGLGNEQYF	TGTGCCAGCAGCCCCCTGGGACTAGGAAACGAGCAGTACTTC
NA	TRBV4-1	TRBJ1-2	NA	CASSQESGLYGYTF	TGCGCCAGCAGCCAAGAAAGCGGGCTGTATGGCTACACCTTC
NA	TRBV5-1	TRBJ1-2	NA	CASSRRQLRDYGYTF	TGCGCCAGCAGCAGACGACAGCTCAGGGACTATGGCTACACCTTC
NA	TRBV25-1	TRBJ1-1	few	CASSESRQTNTEAFF	TGTGCCAGCAGTGAATCTAGACAGACGAACACTGAAGCTTTCTTT
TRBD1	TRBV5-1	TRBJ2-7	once	CASSMTGFSEQYF	TGCGCCAGCAGCATGACAGGGTTCAGCGAGCAGTACTTC
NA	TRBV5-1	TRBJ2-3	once	CASSLGSGRGTDTQYF	TGCGCCAGCAGCTTGGGTAGCGGCAGGGGCACAGATACGCAGTATTTT
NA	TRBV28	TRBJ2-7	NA	CASSPPPFLLNYEQYF	TGTGCCAGCAGTCCTCCCCCCTTCCTGCTAAACTACGAGCAGTACTTC
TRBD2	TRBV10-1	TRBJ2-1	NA	CASSDWGRDNEQFF	TGCGCCAGCAGTGACTGGGGGAGGGACAATGAGCAGTTCTTC
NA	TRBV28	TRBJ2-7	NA	CASSSATATYSYEQYF	TGTGCCAGCAGTTCCGCCACAGCAACCTACTCCTACGAGCAGTACTTC
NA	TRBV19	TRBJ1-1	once	CASSTRTASEAFF	TGTGCCAGTAGTACCCGGACAGCCAGTGAAGCTTTCTTT
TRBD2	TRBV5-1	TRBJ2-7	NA	CASSIGTSGLYEQYF	TGCGCCAGCAGCATCGGGACTAGCGGCCTCTACGAGCAGTACTTC
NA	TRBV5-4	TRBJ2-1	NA	CASSFPRTDYNEQFF	TGTGCCAGCAGCTTTCCTAGGACAGACTACAATGAGCAGTTCTTC
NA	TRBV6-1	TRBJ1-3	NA	CASSEYEGDTIYF	TGTGCCAGCAGTGAATATGAGGGGGACACCATATATTTT
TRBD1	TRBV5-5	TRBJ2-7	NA	CASSFTGTGGFEQYF	TGTGCCAGCAGCTTTACCGGGACAGGGGGCTTCGAGCAGTACTTC
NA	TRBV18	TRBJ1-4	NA	CASSPPTGWREKLFF	TGTGCCAGCTCACCTCCCACAGGTTGGCGGGAAAAACTGTTTTTT
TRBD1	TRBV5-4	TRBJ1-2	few	CASSLHRGSKYGYTF	TGCGCCAGCAGCTTACACAGGGGATCGAAATATGGCTACACCTTC
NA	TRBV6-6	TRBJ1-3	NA	CASSPTAGPSGNTIYF	TGTGCCAGCAGTCCTACTGCGGGGCCCTCTGGAAACACCATATATTTT
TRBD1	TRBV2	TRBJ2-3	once	CASRQGAADDTQYF	TGTGCCAGCAGGCAGGGGGCGGCTGATGATACGCAGTATTTT